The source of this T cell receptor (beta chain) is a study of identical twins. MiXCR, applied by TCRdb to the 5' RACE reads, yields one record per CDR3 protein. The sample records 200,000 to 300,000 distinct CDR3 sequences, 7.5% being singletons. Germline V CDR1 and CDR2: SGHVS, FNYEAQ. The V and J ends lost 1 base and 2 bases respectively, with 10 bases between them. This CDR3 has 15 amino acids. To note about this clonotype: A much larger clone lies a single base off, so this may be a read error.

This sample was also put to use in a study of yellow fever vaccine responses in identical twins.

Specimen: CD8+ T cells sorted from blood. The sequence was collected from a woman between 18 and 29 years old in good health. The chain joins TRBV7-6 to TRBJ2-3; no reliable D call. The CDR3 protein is CASSLGGVNTDTQYF. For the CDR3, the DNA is TGTGCCAGCAGCTTAGGCGGCGTGAACACAGATACGCAGTATTTT. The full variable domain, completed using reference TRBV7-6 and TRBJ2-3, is GAGVSQSPRYKVTKRGQDVALRCDPISGHVSLYWYRQALGQGPEFLTYFNYEAQQDKSGLPNDRFSAERPEGSISTLTIQRTEQRDSAMYRCASSLGGVNTDTQYFGPGTRLTVL.